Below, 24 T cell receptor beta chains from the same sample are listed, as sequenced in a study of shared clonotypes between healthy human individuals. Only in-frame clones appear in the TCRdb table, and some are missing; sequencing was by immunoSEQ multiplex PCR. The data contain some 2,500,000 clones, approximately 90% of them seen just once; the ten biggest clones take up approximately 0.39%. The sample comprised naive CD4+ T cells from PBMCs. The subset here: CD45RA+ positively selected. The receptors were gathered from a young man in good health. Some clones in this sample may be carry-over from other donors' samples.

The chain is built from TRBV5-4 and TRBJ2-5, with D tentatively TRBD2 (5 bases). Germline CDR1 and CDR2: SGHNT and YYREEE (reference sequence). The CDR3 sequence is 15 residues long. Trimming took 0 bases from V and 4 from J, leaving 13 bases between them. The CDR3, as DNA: TGTGCCAGCAGCTTGGGGGAGTTACTCGCAGAGACCCAGTACTTC. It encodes CASSLGELLAETQYF.

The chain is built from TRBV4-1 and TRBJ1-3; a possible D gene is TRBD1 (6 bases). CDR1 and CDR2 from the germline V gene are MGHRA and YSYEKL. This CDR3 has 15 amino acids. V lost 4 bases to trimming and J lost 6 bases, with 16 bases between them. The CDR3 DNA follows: TGCGCCAGCAGCCGAGCGACAGGCATGGAAAACACCATATATTTT. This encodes CASSRATGMENTIYF.

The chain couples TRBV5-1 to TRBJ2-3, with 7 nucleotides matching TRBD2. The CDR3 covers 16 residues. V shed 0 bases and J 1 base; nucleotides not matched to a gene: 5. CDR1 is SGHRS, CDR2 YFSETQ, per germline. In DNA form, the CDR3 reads TGCGCCAGCAGCTTGGACGGCGGGAGCCGCACAGATACGCAGTATTTT. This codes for CASSLDGGSRTDTQYF.

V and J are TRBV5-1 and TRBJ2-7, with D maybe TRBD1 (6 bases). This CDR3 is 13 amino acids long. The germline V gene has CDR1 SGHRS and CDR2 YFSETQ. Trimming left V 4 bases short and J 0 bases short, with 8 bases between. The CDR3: CASSRTASYEQYF. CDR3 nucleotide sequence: TGCGCCAGCAGCCGGACAGCCTCCTACGAGCAGTACTTC.

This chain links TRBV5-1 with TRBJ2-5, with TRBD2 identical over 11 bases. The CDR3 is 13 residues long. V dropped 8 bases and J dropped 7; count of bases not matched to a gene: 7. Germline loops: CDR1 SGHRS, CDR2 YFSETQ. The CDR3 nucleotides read TGCGCCAGGGGGACTAGCGGTCCGGGGACCCAGTACTTC. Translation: CARGTSGPGTQYF.

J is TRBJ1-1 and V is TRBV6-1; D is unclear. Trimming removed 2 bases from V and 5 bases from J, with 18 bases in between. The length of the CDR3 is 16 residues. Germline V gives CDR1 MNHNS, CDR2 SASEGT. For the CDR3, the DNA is TGTGCCAGCAGTGAATGGAAATCTACTCTGGGGACTGAAGCTTTCTTT. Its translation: CASSEWKSTLGTEAFF.

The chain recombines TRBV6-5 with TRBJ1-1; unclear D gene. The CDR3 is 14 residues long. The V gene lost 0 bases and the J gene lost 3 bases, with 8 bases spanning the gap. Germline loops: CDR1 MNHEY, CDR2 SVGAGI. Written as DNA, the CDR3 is TGTGCCAGCAGTTACTCAGTCGGGGACACTGAAGCTTTCTTT. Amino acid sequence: CASSYSVGDTEAFF.

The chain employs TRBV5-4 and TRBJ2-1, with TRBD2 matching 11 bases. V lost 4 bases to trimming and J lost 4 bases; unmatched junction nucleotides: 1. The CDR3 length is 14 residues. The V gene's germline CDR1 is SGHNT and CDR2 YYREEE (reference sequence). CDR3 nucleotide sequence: TGTGCCAGCAGCGGGACTAGCGGATACAATGAGCAGTTCTTC. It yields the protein CASSGTSGYNEQFF.

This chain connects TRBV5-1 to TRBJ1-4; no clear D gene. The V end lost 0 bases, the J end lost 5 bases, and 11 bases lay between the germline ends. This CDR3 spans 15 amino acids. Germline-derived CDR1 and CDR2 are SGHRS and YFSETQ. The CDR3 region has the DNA TGCGCCAGCAGCTTGGCCGGTCAGCTCAATGAAAAACTGTTTTTT. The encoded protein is CASSLAGQLNEKLFF.

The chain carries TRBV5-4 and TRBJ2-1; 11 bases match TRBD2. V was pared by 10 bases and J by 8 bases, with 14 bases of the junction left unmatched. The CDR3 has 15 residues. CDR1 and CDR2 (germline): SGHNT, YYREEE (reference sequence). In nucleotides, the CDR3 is TGTGCCGCAAAACGTGCTAGCGGGAGGAATGATGAGCAGTTCTTC. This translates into CAAKRASGRNDEQFF.

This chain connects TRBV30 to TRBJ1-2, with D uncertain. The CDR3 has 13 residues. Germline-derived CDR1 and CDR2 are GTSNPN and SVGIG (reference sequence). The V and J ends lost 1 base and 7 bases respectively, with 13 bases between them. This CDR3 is CAWSGTPAAGYTF. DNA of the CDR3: TGTGCCTGGAGTGGTACCCCCGCCGCTGGCTACACCTTC.

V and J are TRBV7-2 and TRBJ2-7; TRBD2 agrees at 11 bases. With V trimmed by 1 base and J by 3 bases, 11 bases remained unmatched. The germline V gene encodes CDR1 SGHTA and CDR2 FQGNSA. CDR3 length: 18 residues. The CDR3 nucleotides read TGTGCCAGCAGCTTAGAAGCCCGTTCGCTAGCGGGAGGCTACGAGCAGTACTTC. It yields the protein CASSLEARSLAGGYEQYF.

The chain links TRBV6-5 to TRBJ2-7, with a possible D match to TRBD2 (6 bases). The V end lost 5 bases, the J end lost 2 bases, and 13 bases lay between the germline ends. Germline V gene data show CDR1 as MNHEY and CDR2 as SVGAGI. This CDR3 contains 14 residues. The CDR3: CASSLHPGAYEQYF. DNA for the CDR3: TGTGCCAGCAGTCTACATCCGGGAGCCTACGAGCAGTACTTC.

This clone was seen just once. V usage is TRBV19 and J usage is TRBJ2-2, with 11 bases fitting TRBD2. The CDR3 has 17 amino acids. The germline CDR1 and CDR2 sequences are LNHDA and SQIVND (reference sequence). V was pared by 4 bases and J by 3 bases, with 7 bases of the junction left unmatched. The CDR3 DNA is TGTGCCAGTAGTAATAGCGGGAGGGCCCGGGACACCGGGGAGCTGTTTTTT. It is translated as CASSNSGRARDTGELFF.

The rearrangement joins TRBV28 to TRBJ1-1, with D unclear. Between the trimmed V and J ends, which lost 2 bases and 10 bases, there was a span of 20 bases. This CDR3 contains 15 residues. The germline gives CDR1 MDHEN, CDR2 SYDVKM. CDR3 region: CASSLPPLGESRAFF. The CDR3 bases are TGTGCCAGCAGTTTACCCCCGCTGGGAGAATCGCGAGCTTTCTTT.

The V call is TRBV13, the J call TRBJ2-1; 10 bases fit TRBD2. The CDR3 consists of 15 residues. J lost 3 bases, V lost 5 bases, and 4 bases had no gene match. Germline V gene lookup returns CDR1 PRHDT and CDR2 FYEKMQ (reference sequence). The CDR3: CASSTSGKVYNEQFF. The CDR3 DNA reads TGTGCCAGCAGCACTAGCGGGAAGGTCTACAATGAGCAGTTCTTC.

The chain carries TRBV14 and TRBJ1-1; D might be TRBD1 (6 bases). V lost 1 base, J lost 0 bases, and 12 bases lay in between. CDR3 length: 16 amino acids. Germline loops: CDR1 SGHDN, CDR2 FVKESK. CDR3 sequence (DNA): TGTGCCAGCAGCCAAGGGCAGGGGTCAATGAACACTGAAGCTTTCTTT. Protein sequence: CASSQGQGSMNTEAFF.

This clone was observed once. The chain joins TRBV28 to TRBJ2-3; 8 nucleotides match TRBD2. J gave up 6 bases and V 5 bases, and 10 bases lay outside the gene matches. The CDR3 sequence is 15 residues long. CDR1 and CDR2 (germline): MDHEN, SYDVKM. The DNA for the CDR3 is TGTGCCAGCAGTCCGGGAGGGAGTTGGACCGATACGCAGTATTTT. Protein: CASSPGGSWTDTQYF.

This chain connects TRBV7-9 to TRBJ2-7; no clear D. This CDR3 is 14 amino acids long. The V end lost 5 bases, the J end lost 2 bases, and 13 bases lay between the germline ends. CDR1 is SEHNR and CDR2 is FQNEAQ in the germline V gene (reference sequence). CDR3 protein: CASSGRTVPYEQYF. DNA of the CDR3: TGTGCCAGCAGCGGACGGACGGTCCCCTACGAGCAGTACTTC.

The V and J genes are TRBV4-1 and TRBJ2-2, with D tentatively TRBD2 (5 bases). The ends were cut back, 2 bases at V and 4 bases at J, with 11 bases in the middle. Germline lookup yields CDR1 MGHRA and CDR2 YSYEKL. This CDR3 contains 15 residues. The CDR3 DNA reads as TGCGCCAGCAGCCAATTCTCCCGGGGCACCGGGGAGCTGTTTTTT. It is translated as CASSQFSRGTGELFF.

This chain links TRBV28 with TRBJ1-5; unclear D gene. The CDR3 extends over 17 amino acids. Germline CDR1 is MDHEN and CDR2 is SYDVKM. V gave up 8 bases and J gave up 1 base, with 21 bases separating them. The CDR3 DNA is TGTGCCAGCGATCCTAGAGTAGGCAGAATCAGCAATCAGCCCCAGCATTTT. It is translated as CASDPRVGRISNQPQHF. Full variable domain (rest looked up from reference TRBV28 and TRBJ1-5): DVKVTQSSRYLVKRTGEKVFLECVQDMDHENMFWYRQDPGLGLRLIYFSYDVKMKEKGDIPEGYSVSREKKERFSLILESASTNQTSMYLCASDPRVGRISNQPQHFGDGTRLSIL.

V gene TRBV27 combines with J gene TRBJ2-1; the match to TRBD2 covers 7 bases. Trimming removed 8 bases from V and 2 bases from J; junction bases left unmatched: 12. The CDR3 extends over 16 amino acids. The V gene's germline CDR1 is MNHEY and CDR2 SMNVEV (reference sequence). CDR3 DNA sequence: TGTGCCAGCCAAACAAACGCGGGAGCCCCCTACAATGAGCAGTTCTTC. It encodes CASQTNAGAPYNEQFF.

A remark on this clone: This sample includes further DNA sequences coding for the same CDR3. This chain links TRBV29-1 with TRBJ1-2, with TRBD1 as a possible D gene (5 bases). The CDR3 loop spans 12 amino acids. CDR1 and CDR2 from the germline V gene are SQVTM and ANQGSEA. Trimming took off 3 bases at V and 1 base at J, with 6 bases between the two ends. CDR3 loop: CSVERGNYGYTF. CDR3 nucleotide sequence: TGCAGCGTTGAGAGGGGTAACTATGGCTACACCTTC.

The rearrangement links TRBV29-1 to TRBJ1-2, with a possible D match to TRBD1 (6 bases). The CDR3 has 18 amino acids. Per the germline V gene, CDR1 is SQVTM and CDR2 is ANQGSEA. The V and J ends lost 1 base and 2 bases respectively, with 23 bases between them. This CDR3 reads CSVEALPPDRGANYGYTF. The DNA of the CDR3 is TGCAGCGTTGAAGCACTTCCACCCGATAGGGGGGCCAACTATGGCTACACCTTC.